What follows describes a single TCR beta chain. Its target is not known. The record originates from a study of OX40 agonist ivuxolimab in advanced cancers. Study information: Subjects had a mean age of about 65 years, with a range of roughly 20 to 79; less than 90% were male. It was permissible to have had prior anti-PD-1, anti-PD-L1 or anti-CTLA-4 therapy, and about 40% had some.

Libraries were prepared by immunoSEQ multiplex PCR; TCRdb keeps only in-frame clonotypes and omits some of them. The sample includes 55,000 to 90,000 clones, about 86% seen only once; the top ten take 2% to 2.5%. The V gene's germline CDR1 is SNHLY and CDR2 FYNNEI. V lost 3 bases and J 3 bases, leaving 5 bases between the germline ends. The CDR3 extends over 12 amino acids. Study results and caveats: Average numbers of expanded clones were greater in CD8+ T cells than in CD4+.

The sequenced sample was CD4+ or CD8+ T cells sorted from blood, obtained in a trial of the OX40 agonist ivuxolimab. The chain joins TRBV2 to TRBJ1-2; D is uncertain. The clonotype comes from an adult with an advanced solid tumor such as melanoma, head and neck, liver or kidney cancer. The CDR3: CASSDQDYGYTF. CDR3 bases: TGTGCCAGCAGTGATCAGGACTATGGCTACACCTTC. The whole variable domain, filled in from reference TRBV2 and TRBJ1-2, reads EPEVTQTPSHQVTQMGQEVILRCVPISNHLYFYWYRQILGQKVEFLVSFYNNEISEKSEIFDDQFSVERPDGSNFTLKIRSTKLEDSAMYFCASSDQDYGYTFGSGTRLTVV.